The rows below give T cell receptor beta chains drawn from one sample of a study of cytomegalovirus exposure and HLA in healthy donors. TCRdb's copy holds only in-frame clones and misses some; the assay was immunoSEQ multiplex PCR. The sample lists approximately 160,000 clones, approximately 80% occurring once. Sequencing was carried out using PBMCs. These receptors were taken from a woman aged 25 to 39 in good health and CMV-seronegative. CDR3s include the opening cysteine and the closing phenylalanine or tryptophan. Size is stated for part of the rows, as once, few or many counts, or as a class when the clone is expanded.

V	size	CDR3
TRBV19	NA	CASSIHRGRDEKLFF
TRBV7-4	once	CASSMHRACYGYTF
TRBV18	NA	CASSPFRDRGPEAFF
TRBV28	NA	CASSPPGLAGGTYIQYF
TRBV14	NA	CASSDGVIRGFF
TRBV5-1	NA	CASSLVRDGHYPGNTIYF
TRBV6-5	NA	CASTPYQDSDYGYTF
TRBV28	NA	CASSFTGNRGGTEAFF
TRBV27	NA	CASSLMGRELLAGGYTF
TRBV6-1	NA	CASSGTGRGNTGELFF
TRBV28	NA	CASSLVSFGKPYEQYF
TRBV27	NA	CASKPSLTRDSYEQYF
TRBV7-9	NA	CASSPPGSNQPQHF
TRBV5-1	NA	CASSQGQLQETQYF
TRBV5-1	NA	CASSLGAEPYEQYF
TRBV5-6	NA	CASSLASEGVGNEQFF
TRBV10-3	NA	CAIGRTSGRVSYEQYF
TRBV7-2	NA	CASSKPREAHYNEQFF
TRBV5-6	NA	CASSLGGHNTEAFF
TRBV2	NA	CASRRGGAGEQYF
TRBV10-2	NA	CASNSVQTQYF
TRBV7-6	NA	CASSLNGGDTGELFF
TRBV5-4	NA	CASSLFRVSGMWANVLTF
TRBV29-1	NA	CSDRVSGADTQYF
TRBV27	NA	CASSLTLAPLFEQYF
TRBV19	NA	CASSPRGVSPLHF
TRBV4-2	NA	CASSQGASPYEQYF
TRBV7-2	NA	CASTQPGQGEEQYF
TRBV18	NA	CASSPVQGAHGNIQYF
TRBV10-2	NA	CASSEDRYSGNTIYF
TRBV2	few	CASSGGSGANVLTF
TRBV15	NA	CATSGLGSGSTDTQYF